These 12 T cell receptor beta chains were sequenced from one sample in a study of T cells in Graves' hyperthyroidism and ophthalmopathy. Amplified regions were TCR beta CDR3 sequences from RNA transcripts. The study used the HTBI primer set for a first-round RT-PCR of the TCR CDR3. MiXCR, applied by TCRdb to the multiplex PCR reads, yields one record per CDR3 protein. The sample includes 250,000 to 300,000 distinct CDR3 sequences, less than 15% of them seen just once. Sequencing used blood. All receptors come from a woman between 40 and 55 years old with Graves' hyperthyroidism that later progressed to Graves' ophthalmopathy.

This clonotype was counted a few times. Germline and junction disagree at one end, which may indicate a read error. The V gene is TRBV6-5, the J gene TRBJ1-4, with 9 positions matching TRBD1. CDR3 length: 15 residues. In germline, CDR1 is MNHEY, CDR2 SVGAGI. CDR3 residues: CASSYDGTGNGKLFF. In DNA, the CDR3 is TGTGCCAGCAGTTACGACGGGACAGGGAATGGAAAACTGTTTTTT.

This clonotype was found a few times. The V and J genes are TRBV6-1 and TRBJ2-1, with D perhaps matching TRBD2 (6 bases). CDR3 length: 15 residues. V was cut by 6 bases and J by 10 bases, with 22 bases left in between. Per germline, CDR1 MNHNS and CDR2 SASEGT. The CDR3 loop reads CASSRTMGLTQEQFF. The CDR3 nucleotides are TGTGCCAGCAGCCGTACCATGGGACTGACCCAAGAGCAGTTCTTC.

This clonotype was seen repeatedly, ten times or more. The chain is built from TRBV6-5 and TRBJ2-3; D uncertain. The CDR3 has 14 amino acids. The germline gives CDR1 MNHEY, CDR2 SVGAGI. The V and J ends lost 1 base and 0 bases respectively, with 5 bases between them. CDR3 residues: CASSYLDSTDTQYF. CDR3 bases: TGTGCCAGCAGTTACTTAGATAGCACAGATACGCAGTATTTT.

In this sample, this clonotype turned up a few times. V and J are TRBV11-2 and TRBJ1-2, with D perhaps matching TRBD1 (5 bases). V was clipped by 2 bases and J by 7 bases, with 14 bases between them. CDR3 length: 14 amino acids. The germline gives CDR1 SGHAT, CDR2 FQNNGV. This CDR3 is CASSLSQGLGGYTF. CDR3 nucleotides: TGTGCCAGCAGCTTATCCCAGGGACTAGGTGGCTACACCTTC.

This clonotype was picked up a small number of times. This sequence joins TRBV28 and TRBJ1-2; D gene uncertain. Germline V gene sequence: CDR1 MDHEN, CDR2 SYDVKM. Trimming removed 8 bases at V and 1 base at J, with 11 bases between. This CDR3 contains 13 residues. The CDR3 DNA reads TGTGCCAGCGTGGGCGATCTTAACTATGGCTACACCTTC. Amino acid sequence: CASVGDLNYGYTF.

This clonotype appeared many times. This chain uses TRBV28 with TRBJ1-5, with D possibly matching TRBD1 (5 bases). This CDR3 contains 17 residues. Per germline, CDR1 MDHEN and CDR2 SYDVKM. Trimming took 6 bases from V and 3 from J, leaving 21 bases between them. CDR3 sequence: CASRKRGLQKTNQPQHF. CDR3 nucleotides: TGTGCCAGCAGAAAGCGGGGACTGCAGAAAACCAATCAGCCCCAGCATTTT.

The sample holds many counts of this clonotype. The chain recombines TRBV6-1 with TRBJ1-1; 9 nucleotides match TRBD1. There are 19 residues in the CDR3. CDR1 and CDR2 from the germline V gene are MNHNS and SASEGT. After removal of 5 bases from V and 4 bases from J, the junction contained 20 bases not matched to a gene. CDR3 sequence: CASSSNTVRDRAQGTEAFF. The CDR3 nucleotides read TGTGCCAGCAGTTCGAACACCGTCCGGGACAGGGCCCAAGGCACTGAAGCTTTCTTT.

This clonotype has ten or more counts. The rearrangement links TRBV9 to TRBJ2-1; TRBD1 is a possible D gene (5 bases). V lost 2 bases and J lost 1, with 13 bases in between. Per the germline V gene, CDR1 is SGDLS and CDR2 is YYNGEE. This CDR3 has 16 residues. CDR3 coding DNA: TGTGCCAGCAGCGTTAAATTAACAGGATCCTACAATGAGCAGTTCTTC. It translates to CASSVKLTGSYNEQFF.

V is TRBV3-1 and J is TRBJ2-7, with 14 bases aligning to TRBD2. CDR1 is LGHDT and CDR2 is YNNKEL in the germline V gene (reference sequence). V was pared by 4 bases and J by 0 bases, with 11 bases of the junction left unmatched. The CDR3 spans 19 residues. This chain's CDR3 is CASSPSRGLAGATSYEQYF. The CDR3 coding sequence is TGTGCCAGCAGCCCATCTCGGGGACTAGCGGGAGCTACCTCCTACGAGCAGTACTTC.

Many counts were recorded for this clonotype. The chain carries TRBV15 and TRBJ2-7, with 7 bases aligning to TRBD2. The CDR3 loop spans 15 amino acids. The V gene end was trimmed by 0 bases and the J gene end by 3 bases; junction bases not matched to a gene: 5. CDR1 is LNHNV, CDR2 YYDKDF, per germline (reference sequence). The CDR3 coding sequence is TGTGCCACCAGCAGAGAACCAGCGGGAAGCTACGAGCAGTACTTC. Translating it yields CATSREPAGSYEQYF.

The chain has TRBV4-2 and TRBJ1-4; 9 nucleotides agree with TRBD1. The CDR3 loop spans 14 amino acids. Germline V gene data show CDR1 as LGHNA and CDR2 as YNFKEQ. Trimming took 4 bases from V and 8 from J; bases not matched to a gene: 5. The CDR3 sequence is CASSRRQGEEKLFF. DNA for the CDR3: TGTGCCAGCAGCCGCCGACAGGGGGAGGAAAAACTGTTTTTT.

This clonotype was seen ten or more times. The chain recombines TRBV20-1 with TRBJ1-1, with D possibly being TRBD1 (6 bases). V shed 3 bases and J shed 0 bases, with 11 bases lying between them. Germline assignment: CDR1 DFQATT and CDR2 SNEGSKA (reference sequence). The CDR3 totals 14 residues. CDR3 in DNA: TGCAGTGCTAGGAAGGACAGCTTGAACACTGAAGCTTTCTTT. Residues: CSARKDSLNTEAFF.